This T cell receptor (beta chain) was sequenced in a study of blood T cells in healthy people across ages (dated by TCRdb to between 2015 and 2016). Regarding the study in general: In model experiments, roughly one uniquely barcoded TCR beta cDNA molecule per two T cells was captured by template switching. Using deep sequencing normalized with unique cDNA molecular identifiers, the study measured how TCR beta repertoire diversity changes with age. The donors were divided into four age groups: young (average around 17 years), middle-aged (over 35), aged (under 70) and long-lived (82). Using the same blood draw, the study looked at two additional independent replicas of 1 million unique cDNA reads for two donors, one aged 18 to 30 and the other aged 80 or older. Results the study describes overall, beyond this receptor: Conclusive comparison of naive and antigen-experienced compartments was prevented by the profiling of bulk unsorted PBMCs. Observed TCR beta diversity per million T cells fell roughly linearly with age, and a significant reduction was already apparent by age about 36. Donor CMV infection status was unknown, potentially confounding age-related changes in expanded clonotypes. Estimates of total diversity from one million sequenced T cells were regarded as lower bounds and underestimates. Observed TCR beta diversity correlated strongly with the percentage of naive T cells measured by flow cytometry. Compared with the aged group, the long-lived group had more naive CD4+ T cells, fewer expanded clones and increased TCR diversity, suggesting age selection.

The CDR3 has 16 amino acids, counting the end cysteine and phenylalanine. The kept DNA is CDR3 alone, 48 bases in frame from the first base. From a lookup of the germline V gene, CDR1 and CDR2 are MGHRA and YSYEKL. Between the V and J ends, shortened by 4 bases and 4 bases respectively, the junction contains 19 bases. In its sample, this clonotype was seen a few times. No cognate antigen has been identified for it. No clone much larger than this one lies a single base away; base qualities are absent. Library preparation used 5' RACE. Sequenced using an Illumina HiSeq 2500. A second PCR of roughly 6 to 12 cycles was performed with a sample-barcoded 5' primer and a J-beta primer mix. A template-switch 5' adaptor carrying 12 random nucleotides introduced a unique molecular identifier onto each TCR beta cDNA molecule. Each sample yielded at least 2.5 million CDR3-containing paired-end reads. All of the RNA was converted into first-strand cDNA using the Mint cDNA synthesis kit, with a TRBC-specific oligonucleotide serving as the primer. After uracil-DNA glycosylase treatment, a first 18-cycle PCR used universal primers M1SS and BC2_uni_R on all cDNA. Per the original workflow: Normalization of each sample was performed by random selection of 1 million high-quality reads, each carrying a distinct molecular identifier. Instead of being binned into consensus sequences, reads that shared molecular identifiers were thrown out. MiTCR, with a Q25 quality threshold and the strictest error-elimination algorithm, was used for CDR3 identification, clonotype clustering and error correction. A nonparametric unseen species model using Euler transformation provided a lower-bound estimate of total TCR beta diversity. TCRdb ran its own pipeline on the public reads, namely fastp trimming at Q25 and MiXCR clone calling, and kept in-frame beta chains. Identical CDR3 protein sequences are pooled into one entry, listed with their most common genes and DNA. For this entry, the V and J calls and clone size follow TCRdb and not the study's own pipeline. The sample has around 780,000 distinct CDR3 sequences on record, 20% to 30% of them singletons. The ten largest clones represent around 3% of the sample.

Donors were a few dozen systemically healthy Caucasian individuals from Russia aged 6 to 90 years. Ten milliliters of peripheral blood were drawn from each donor into EDTA-treated Vacutainer tubes. Ficoll-Paque density-gradient centrifugation was used to isolate PBMCs, with at least 6.5 million per sample. Total RNA, at least 6 micrograms per sample, was extracted from PBMCs with Trizol reagent. For every donor, flow cytometry on a PBMC aliquot measured the percentage of naive CD45RAhigh/CD27high T cells. Separately, the same data were catalogued under a study of T cells of mothers and their children. As the second paper documents: Nine systemically healthy Caucasian individuals served as donors, namely three mothers together with their six children. cDNA synthesis used all of the extracted RNA, with about 1.5 ug of RNA in each 15 ul reaction. In the second PCR, the M1S primer added sample barcodes and 2-4 random nucleotides. Over 10 million TCR beta CDR3 reads came from each mother, compared with approximately 2.8 million reads from each child. TCR recombination output is similarly shaped by thymic selection in related and unrelated pairs, with a minor effect exerted by inherited differences. Normalized repertoire overlap in related mother-child pairs was always slightly higher than in unrelated mother-child pairs, but the difference was never significant. No persistent microchimeric T cell clones were detected, at a sensitivity of approximately 90 clones per million clonotypes. In the study, deep NGS was used to compare the TCR beta repertoires of mothers and children, and features distinguishing related mother-child pairs from unrelated individuals were sought. The mean age was 40 +/- 4 years for the mothers and roughly 11 +/- 4 years for the children. After adapter ligation was performed with NEBNext reagents, the libraries were sequenced on an Illumina HiSeq 2000 with 100+100 nt paired-end reads. To prevent cross-contamination, the mother and child libraries were prepared a month apart and were sequenced in separate runs. For each donor, somewhere between roughly 450,000 and 2,100,000 distinct TCR beta clonotypes were identified. Naive TCR beta clonotypes were estimated from low-frequency clonotypes matched to each donor's FACS-determined naive share, without sorting.

Sequencing was carried out using blood. The chain couples TRBV4-1 to TRBJ2-5; no D gene can be assigned with confidence. The TCR comes from a boy between 10 and 17 years old in good health. The sequenced DNA: TGCGCCAGCAGCCCAATGTCCTCTCCACGCCCAGAGACCCAGTACTTC. Its translation is CASSPMSSPRPETQYF.